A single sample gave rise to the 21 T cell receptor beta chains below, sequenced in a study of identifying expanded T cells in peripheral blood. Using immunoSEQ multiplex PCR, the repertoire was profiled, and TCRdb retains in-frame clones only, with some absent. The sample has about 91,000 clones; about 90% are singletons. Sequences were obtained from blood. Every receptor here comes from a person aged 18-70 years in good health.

Written as DNA, the CDR3 is TGTGCCAGCAGTCCCCAGGCGGGTCTCTCTGGAAACACCATATATTTT. Its protein is CASSPQAGLSGNTIYF. The chain couples TRBV28 to TRBJ1-3; D is ambiguous. V gave up 5 bases and J gave up 0 bases, with 14 bases separating them. The CDR3 has 16 amino acids. Germline V gives CDR1 MDHEN, CDR2 SYDVKM.

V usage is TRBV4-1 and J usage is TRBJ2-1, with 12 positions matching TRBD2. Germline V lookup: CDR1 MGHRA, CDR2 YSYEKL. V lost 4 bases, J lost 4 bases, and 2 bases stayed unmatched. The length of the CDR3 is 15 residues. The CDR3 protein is CASSPLAGGYNEQFF. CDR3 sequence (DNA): TGCGCCAGCAGCCCACTAGCGGGGGGTTACAATGAGCAGTTCTTC.

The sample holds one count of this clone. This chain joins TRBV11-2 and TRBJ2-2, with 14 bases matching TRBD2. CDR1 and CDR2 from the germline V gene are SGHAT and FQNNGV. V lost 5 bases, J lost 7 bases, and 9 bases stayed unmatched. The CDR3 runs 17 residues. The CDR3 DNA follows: TGTGCCAGCAGCCCTCTCGGACTAGCGGGAGGAGGCGGGGAGCTGTTTTTT. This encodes CASSPLGLAGGGGELFF.

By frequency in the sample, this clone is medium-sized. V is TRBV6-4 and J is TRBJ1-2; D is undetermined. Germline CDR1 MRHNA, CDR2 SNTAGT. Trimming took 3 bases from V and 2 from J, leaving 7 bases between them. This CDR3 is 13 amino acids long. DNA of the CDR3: TGTGCCAGCAGTGAAGGGCAGAACTATGGCTACACCTTC. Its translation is CASSEGQNYGYTF.

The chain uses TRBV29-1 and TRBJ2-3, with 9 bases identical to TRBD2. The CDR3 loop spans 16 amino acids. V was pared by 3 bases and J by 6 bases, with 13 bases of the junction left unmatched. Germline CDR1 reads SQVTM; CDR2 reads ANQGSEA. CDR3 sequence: CSVDSSWASGEDTQYF. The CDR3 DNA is TGCAGCGTTGATAGCTCTTGGGCTAGCGGGGAGGATACGCAGTATTTT.

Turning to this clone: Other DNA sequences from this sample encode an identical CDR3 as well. The CDR3 sequence: CASSLGTVNQPQHF. DNA for the CDR3: TGTGCCAGCAGTTTAGGGACAGTAAATCAGCCCCAGCATTTT. The V and J genes are TRBV28 and TRBJ1-5; the match to TRBD1 covers 7 bases. This CDR3 comprises 14 residues. Per germline, CDR1 MDHEN and CDR2 SYDVKM. The V gene end was trimmed by 2 bases and the J gene end by 4 bases; junction bases not matched to a gene: 2.

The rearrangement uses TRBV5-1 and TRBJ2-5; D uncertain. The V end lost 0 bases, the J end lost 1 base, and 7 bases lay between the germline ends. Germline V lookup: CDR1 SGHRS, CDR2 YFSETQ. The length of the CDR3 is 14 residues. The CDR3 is CASSLEGVQETQYF. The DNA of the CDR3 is TGCGCCAGCAGCTTGGAAGGAGTCCAAGAGACCCAGTACTTC. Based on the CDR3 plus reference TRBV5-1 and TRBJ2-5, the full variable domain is KAGVTQTPRYLIKTRGQQVTLSCSPISGHRSVSWYQQTPGQGLQFLFEYFSETQRNKGNFPGRFSGRQFSNSRSEMNVSTLELGDSALYLCASSLEGVQETQYFGPGTRLLVL.

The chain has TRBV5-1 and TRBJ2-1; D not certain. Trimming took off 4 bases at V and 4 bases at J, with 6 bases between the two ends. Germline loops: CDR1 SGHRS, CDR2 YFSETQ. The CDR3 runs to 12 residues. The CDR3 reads CASSRSYNEQFF. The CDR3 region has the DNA TGCGCCAGCAGCAGGAGTTACAATGAGCAGTTCTTC. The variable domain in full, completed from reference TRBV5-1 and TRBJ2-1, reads KAGVTQTPRYLIKTRGQQVTLSCSPISGHRSVSWYQQTPGQGLQFLFEYFSETQRNKGNFPGRFSGRQFSNSRSEMNVSTLELGDSALYLCASSRSYNEQFFGPGTRLTVL.

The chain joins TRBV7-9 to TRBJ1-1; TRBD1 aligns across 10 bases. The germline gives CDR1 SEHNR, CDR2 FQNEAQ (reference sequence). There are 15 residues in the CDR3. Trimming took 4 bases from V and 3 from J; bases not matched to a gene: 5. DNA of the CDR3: TGTGCCAGCAGCTCTAAGACAGGGGGCGACACTGAAGCTTTCTTT. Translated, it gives CASSSKTGGDTEAFF.

The CDR3 nucleotides are TGTGCCAGCAGGGCAATAGCGGGGGGGCCTTCCAATGAGCAGTTCTTC. Translation gives CASRAIAGGPSNEQFF. The chain recombines TRBV6-4 with TRBJ2-1; 11 bases agree with TRBD2. Germline assignment: CDR1 MRHNA and CDR2 SNTAGT. V gave up 6 bases and J gave up 6 bases; unmatched junction bases: 10. The CDR3 extends over 16 amino acids.

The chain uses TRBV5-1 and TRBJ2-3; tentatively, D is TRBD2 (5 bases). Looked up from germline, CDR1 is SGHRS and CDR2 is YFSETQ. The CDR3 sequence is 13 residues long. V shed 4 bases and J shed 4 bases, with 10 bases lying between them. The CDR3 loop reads CASSPQEADTQYF. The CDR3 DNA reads TGCGCCAGCAGCCCCCAGGAGGCAGATACGCAGTATTTT.

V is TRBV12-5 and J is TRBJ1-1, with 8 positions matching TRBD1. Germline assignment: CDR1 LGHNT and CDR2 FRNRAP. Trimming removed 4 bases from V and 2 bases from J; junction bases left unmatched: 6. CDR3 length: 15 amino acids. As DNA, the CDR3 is TGTGCTAGTGGTTCCGGACAGGGTGGAAACACTGAAGCTTTCTTT. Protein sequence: CASGSGQGGNTEAFF.

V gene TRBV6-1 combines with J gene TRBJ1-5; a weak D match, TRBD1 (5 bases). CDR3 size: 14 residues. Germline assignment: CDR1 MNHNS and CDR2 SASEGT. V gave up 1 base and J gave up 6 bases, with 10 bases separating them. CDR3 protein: CASSEERGVQPQHF. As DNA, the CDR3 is TGTGCCAGCAGTGAAGAAAGAGGGGTTCAGCCCCAGCATTTT.

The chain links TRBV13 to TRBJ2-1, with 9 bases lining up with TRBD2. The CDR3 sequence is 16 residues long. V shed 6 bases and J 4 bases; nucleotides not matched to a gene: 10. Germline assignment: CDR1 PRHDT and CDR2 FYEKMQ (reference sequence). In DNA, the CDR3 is TGTGCCAGCAGGGAGGAAGCGGGGGGACGTTACAATGAGCAGTTCTTC. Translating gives CASREEAGGRYNEQFF.

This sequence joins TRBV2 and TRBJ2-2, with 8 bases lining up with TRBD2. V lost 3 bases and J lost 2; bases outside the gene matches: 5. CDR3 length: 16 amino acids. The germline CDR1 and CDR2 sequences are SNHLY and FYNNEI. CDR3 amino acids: CASSDRGLGNTGELFF. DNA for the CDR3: TGTGCCAGCAGTGACAGGGGACTAGGAAACACCGGGGAGCTGTTTTTT.

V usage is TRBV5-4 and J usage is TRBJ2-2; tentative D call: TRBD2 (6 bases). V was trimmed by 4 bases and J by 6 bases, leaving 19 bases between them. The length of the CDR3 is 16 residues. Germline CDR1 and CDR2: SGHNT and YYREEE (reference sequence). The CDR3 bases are TGTGCCAGCAGCGTGGTCGGGGGAGGCCTATCCGGGGAGCTGTTTTTT. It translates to CASSVVGGGLSGELFF. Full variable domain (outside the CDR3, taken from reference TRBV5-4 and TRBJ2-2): ETGVTQSPTHLIKTRGQQVTLRCSSQSGHNTVSWYQQALGQGPQFIFQYYREEENGRGNFPPRFSGLQFPNYSSELNVNALELDDSALYLCASSVVGGGLSGELFFGEGSRLTVL.

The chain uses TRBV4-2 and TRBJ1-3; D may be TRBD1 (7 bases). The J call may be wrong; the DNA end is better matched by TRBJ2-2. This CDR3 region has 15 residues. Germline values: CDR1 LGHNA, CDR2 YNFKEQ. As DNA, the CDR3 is TGTGCCAGCAGCTTGGAGCAGGGGGGCACCGGGGAGCTGTTTTTT. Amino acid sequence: CASSLEQGGTGELFF.

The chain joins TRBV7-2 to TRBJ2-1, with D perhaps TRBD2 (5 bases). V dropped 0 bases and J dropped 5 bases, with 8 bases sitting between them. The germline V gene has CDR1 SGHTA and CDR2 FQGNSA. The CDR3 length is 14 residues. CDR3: CASSLAYGNNEQFF. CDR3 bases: TGTGCCAGCAGCTTAGCTTACGGGAACAATGAGCAGTTCTTC.

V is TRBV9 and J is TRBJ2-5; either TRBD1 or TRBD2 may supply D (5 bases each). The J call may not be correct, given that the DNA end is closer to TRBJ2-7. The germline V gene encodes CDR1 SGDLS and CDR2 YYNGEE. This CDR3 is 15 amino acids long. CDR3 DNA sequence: TGTGCCAGCAGCGTCCGGGACGGTAGCTCCTACGAGCAGTACTTC. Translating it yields CASSVRDGSSYEQYF.

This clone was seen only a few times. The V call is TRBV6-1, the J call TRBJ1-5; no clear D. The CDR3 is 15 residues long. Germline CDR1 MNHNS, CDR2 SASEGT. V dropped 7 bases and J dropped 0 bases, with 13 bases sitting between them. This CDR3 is CASTGREDSNQPQHF. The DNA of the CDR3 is TGTGCCAGCACCGGGCGAGAAGATAGCAATCAGCCCCAGCATTTT.

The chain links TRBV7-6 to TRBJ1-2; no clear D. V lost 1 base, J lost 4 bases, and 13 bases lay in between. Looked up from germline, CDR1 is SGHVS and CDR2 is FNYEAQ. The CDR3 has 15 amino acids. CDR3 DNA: TGTGCCAGCAGCTTAGGTGCGACTCCAGTCTATGGCTACACCTTC. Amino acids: CASSLGATPVYGYTF.